Only one count was recorded for the clone carrying this TCR beta chain. Antigen specificity is unknown. Germline V CDR1 and CDR2: SGHVS, FNYEAQ. V dropped 6 bases and J dropped 0 bases, with 13 bases sitting between them. The CDR3 extends over 15 amino acids. This specimen belongs to a study of cytomegalovirus exposure and HLA in healthy donors. Study conclusions and caveats: A later analysis linked a missense DCLRE1C variant to TCR beta V- and J-gene trimming. CMV serostatus was the sole immune exposure data available. By HLA locus, TCR association rates varied in a later analysis, with DRB1 showing the most and HLA-C the fewest.

Primers: 60 Vbeta forward and 13 Jbeta reverse. Here immunoSEQ multiplex PCR was the method, and the copy in TCRdb shows in-frame clones only, minus some. The sample lists 130,000 or so clones, more than 65% occurring once. The clonotype was recovered from a woman in her late teens or twenties in good health and CMV-seropositive. V usage is TRBV7-6 and J usage is TRBJ2-3; perhaps TRBD2 as D (5 bases). The sample was PBMCs. Here the CDR3 reads CASSLGRTSTDTQYF. In nucleotides, the CDR3 is TGTGCCAGCAGTCTAGGGCGGACTAGCACAGATACGCAGTATTTT.